A selection of T cell receptor beta chains follows, all from one sample in a study of T-cell reconstitution after alpha-beta-depleted transplantation in children. Each CDR3 protein is one row after TCRdb ran MiXCR on the PCR reads. The profile shows 70,000 or so distinct CDR3 sequences, about a tenth of them singletons. Source: PBMCs, taken before TCRalphabeta/CD19-depleted stem cell transplant. The receptors derive from a boy aged 5-17 years with acute myeloid leukemia, due to receive a stem cell transplant. The CDR3 runs from the conserved cysteine through the conserved F or W. The D gene is left open where the match is weak. Size tells how often a clone was seen (once, few, many) or the class of an expanded clone, and some rows leave it out.

j_call | d_call | v_call | clone_size | cdr3_aa | cdr3_nt
TRBJ2-3 | TRBD2 | TRBV7-2 | NA | CASSRNSGGGGDTQYF | TGTGCCAGCAGCCGGAATAGCGGGGGGGGAGGAGATACGCAGTATTTT
TRBJ2-1 | NA | TRBV6-2/TRBV6-3 | NA | CASSFGRGSNEQFF | TGTGCCAGCAGTTTCGGCCGGGGGTCCAATGAGCAGTTCTTC
TRBJ2-7 | TRBD2 | TRBV20-1 | many | CSADPPSGSHEQYF | TGCAGTGCCGACCCCCCCAGCGGGAGTCACGAGCAGTACTTC
TRBJ1-2 | NA | TRBV5-1 | many | CASSLEDYGYTF | TGCGCCAGCAGCTTGGAGGACTATGGCTACACCTTC
TRBJ2-3 | NA | TRBV12-3/TRBV12-4 | many | CASSSQGRAGTDTQYF | TGTGCCAGCAGTTCCCAGGGGAGGGCCGGCACAGATACGCAGTATTTT
TRBJ1-1 | TRBD1 | TRBV28 | many | CASRTGGPTEAFF | TGTGCCAGTAGAACAGGGGGCCCCACTGAAGCTTTCTTT
TRBJ2-3 | TRBD2 | TRBV11-1 | many | CASSFLAGGTDTQYF | TGTGCCAGCAGCTTCCTAGCGGGAGGCACAGATACGCAGTATTTT
TRBJ2-1 | NA | TRBV3-1 | few | CASSQGGSNNEQFF | TGTGCCAGCAGCCAAGGCGGGTCTAACAATGAGCAGTTCTTC
TRBJ2-1 | NA | TRBV5-1 | NA | CASSLLYNEQFF | TGCGCCAGCAGCTTGCTCTACAATGAGCAGTTCTTC
TRBJ1-6 | TRBD1 | TRBV5-1 | many | CASKIYRGPDSPLHF | TGCGCCAGCAAAATTTACAGGGGGCCAGATTCACCCCTCCACTTT
TRBJ1-1 | NA | TRBV28 | NA | CASSFSGARNTEAFF | TGTGCCAGCAGTTTTAGTGGGGCGCGGAACACTGAAGCTTTCTTT
TRBJ2-5 | NA | TRBV7-9 | NA | CASIGDQETQYF | TGTGCCAGCATCGGGGACCAAGAGACCCAGTACTTC
TRBJ2-4 | NA | TRBV5-1 | NA | CASSLAGGGENNF | TGCGCCAGCAGCTTGGCAGGGGGGGGGGAAAATAACTTC
TRBJ2-7 | TRBD1 | TRBV7-9 | many | CASSPRTTGPYEQYF | TGTGCCAGCAGCCCGAGGACGACAGGGCCCTACGAGCAGTACTTC
TRBJ2-1 | TRBD2 | TRBV7-2 | many | CASSLRLAGGEQFF | TGTGCCAGCAGCTTACGGCTAGCGGGGGGTGAGCAGTTCTTC
TRBJ2-3 | NA | TRBV20-1 | many | CSARDSAFSTDTQYF | TGCAGTGCTAGAGATTCGGCCTTTTCAACAGATACGCAGTATTTT
TRBJ2-5 | TRBD1 | TRBV12-3/TRBV12-4 | NA | CASSLAPGQSGGRTQYF | TGTGCCAGCAGTTTAGCCCCGGGACAGTCAGGAGGCAGGACCCAGTACTTC
TRBJ2-6 | NA | TRBV29-1 | few | CSVEVGKITRISGANVLTF | TGCAGCGTTGAAGTGGGGAAGATTACTAGAATCTCTGGGGCCAACGTCCTGACTTTC
TRBJ2-2 | NA | TRBV10-3 | many | CAISGQNTGELFF | TGTGCCATCAGTGGACAGAACACCGGGGAGCTGTTTTTT
TRBJ1-1 | NA | TRBV5-1 | many | CASSSSWGPNTEAFF | TGCGCCAGCAGCAGCAGCTGGGGCCCGAACACTGAAGCTTTCTTT
TRBJ2-3 | NA | TRBV12-3/TRBV12-4 | many | CASTRDGSTDTQYF | TGTGCCAGCACCCGGGACGGTAGCACAGATACGCAGTATTTT
TRBJ2-1 | NA | TRBV19 | NA | CASSIRGEGQFF | TGTGCCAGTAGTATCCGCGGAGAGGGGCAGTTCTTC
TRBJ1-1 | NA | TRBV6-5 | many | CASSYPERDHGAFF | TGTGCCAGCAGTTACCCGGAAAGGGATCATGGGGCTTTCTTT
TRBJ2-1 | NA | TRBV18 | few | CASSPPSGFNEQFF | TGTGCCAGCTCACCACCCTCCGGATTCAATGAGCAGTTCTTC
TRBJ2-1 | NA | TRBV7-2 | many | CASSPPGQSYNEQFF | TGTGCCAGCAGCCCCCCAGGGCAATCCTACAATGAGCAGTTCTTC
TRBJ2-2 | NA | TRBV7-3 | many | CASSPLERFGELFF | TGTGCCAGCAGCCCCCTGGAGCGGTTCGGGGAGCTGTTTTTT